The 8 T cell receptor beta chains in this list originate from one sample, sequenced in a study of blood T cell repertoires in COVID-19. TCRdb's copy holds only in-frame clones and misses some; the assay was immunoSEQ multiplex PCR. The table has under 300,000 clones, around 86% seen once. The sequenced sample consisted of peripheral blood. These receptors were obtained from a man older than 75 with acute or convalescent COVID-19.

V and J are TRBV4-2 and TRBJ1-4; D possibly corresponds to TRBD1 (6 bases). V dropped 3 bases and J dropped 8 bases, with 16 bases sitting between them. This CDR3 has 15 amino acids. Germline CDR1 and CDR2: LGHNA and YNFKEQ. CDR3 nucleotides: TGTGCCAGCAGCCAGGCTACAGGGAGCGGCGAAAAACTGTTTTTT. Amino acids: CASSQATGSGEKLFF.

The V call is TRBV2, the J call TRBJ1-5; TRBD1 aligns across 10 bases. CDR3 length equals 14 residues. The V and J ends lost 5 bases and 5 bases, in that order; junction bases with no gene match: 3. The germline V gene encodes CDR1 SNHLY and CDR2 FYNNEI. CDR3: CASSWTGGHQPQHF. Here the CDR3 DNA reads TGTGCCAGCAGTTGGACAGGGGGACATCAGCCCCAGCATTTT.

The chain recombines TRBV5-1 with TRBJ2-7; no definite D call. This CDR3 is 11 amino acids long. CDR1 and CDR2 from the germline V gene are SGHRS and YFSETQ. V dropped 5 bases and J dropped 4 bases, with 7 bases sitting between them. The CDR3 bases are TGCGCCAGCAGTGAAGCGTACGAGCAGTACTTC. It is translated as CASSEAYEQYF.

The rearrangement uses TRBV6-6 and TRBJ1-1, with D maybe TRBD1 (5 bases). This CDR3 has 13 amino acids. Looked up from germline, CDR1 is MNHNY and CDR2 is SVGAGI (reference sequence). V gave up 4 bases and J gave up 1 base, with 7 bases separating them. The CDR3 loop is CASSFQGNTEAFF. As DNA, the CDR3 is TGTGCCAGCAGTTTCCAGGGGAACACTGAAGCTTTCTTT.

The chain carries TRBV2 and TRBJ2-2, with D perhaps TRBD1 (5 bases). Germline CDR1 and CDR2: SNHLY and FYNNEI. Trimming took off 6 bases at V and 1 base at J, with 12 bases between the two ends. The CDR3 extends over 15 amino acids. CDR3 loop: CASRVRQGNTGELFF. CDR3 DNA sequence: TGTGCCAGCAGGGTCAGGCAGGGGAACACCGGGGAGCTGTTTTTT. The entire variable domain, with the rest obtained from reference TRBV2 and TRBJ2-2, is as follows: EPEVTQTPSHQVTQMGQEVILRCVPISNHLYFYWYRQILGQKVEFLVSFYNNEISEKSEIFDDQFSVERPDGSNFTLKIRSTKLEDSAMYFCASRVRQGNTGELFFGEGSRLTVL.

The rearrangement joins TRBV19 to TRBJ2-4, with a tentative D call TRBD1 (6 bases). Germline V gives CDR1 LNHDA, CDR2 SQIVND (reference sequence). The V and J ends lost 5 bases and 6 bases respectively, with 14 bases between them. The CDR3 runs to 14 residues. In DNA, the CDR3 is TGTGCCAGTAGTCCTCACCGGGACATAAACATTCAGTACTTC. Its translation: CASSPHRDINIQYF.

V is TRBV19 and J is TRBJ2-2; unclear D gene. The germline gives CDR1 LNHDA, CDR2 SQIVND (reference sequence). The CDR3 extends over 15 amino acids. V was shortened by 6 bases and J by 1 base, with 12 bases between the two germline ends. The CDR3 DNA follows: TGTGCCAGTAGGGCAGGCGATCTGAACACCGGGGAGCTGTTTTTT. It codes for CASRAGDLNTGELFF.

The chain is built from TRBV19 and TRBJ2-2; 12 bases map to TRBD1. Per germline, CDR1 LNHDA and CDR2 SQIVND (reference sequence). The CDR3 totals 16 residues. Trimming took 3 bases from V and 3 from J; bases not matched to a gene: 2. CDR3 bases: TGTGCCAGTAGTATGGGGGACAGGGGGCACACCGGGGAGCTGTTTTTT. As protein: CASSMGDRGHTGELFF.